The 27 T cell receptor beta chains in this list originate from one sample, sequenced in a study of blood T cells in healthy people across ages. PCR was performed a second time for about 6 to 12 cycles using a sample-barcoded 5' primer and a J-beta primer mix. From the 5' RACE reads, TCRdb called clonotypes with MiXCR, one entry per CDR3 protein. The sample lists about 630,000 distinct CDR3 sequences, under 25% occurring once. The sample comprised blood. The source of these receptors is a man between 65 and 79 years old in good health.

This clonotype turned up a few times. The V call is TRBV7-3, the J call TRBJ2-3; tentative D call: TRBD2 (5 bases). CDR1 and CDR2 (germline): SGHTA, FQGTGA. The ends were cut back, 0 bases at V and 2 bases at J, with 15 bases in the middle. The CDR3 contains 17 residues. The CDR3 sequence is CASSLTYGETATDTQYF. DNA of the CDR3: TGTGCCAGCAGCTTAACCTACGGGGAAACAGCCACAGATACGCAGTATTTT.

This clonotype showed up just a few times. This rearrangement joins TRBV2 to TRBJ2-7, with 7 bases matching TRBD1. The CDR3 totals 14 residues. The J segment lost 3 bases and the V segment lost 3 bases, leaving 5 bases of the junction unmatched. CDR1 and CDR2 (germline): SNHLY, FYNNEI. The CDR3 nucleotides read TGTGCCAGCAGTGAGGGACAGCTGATCTACGAGCAGTACTTC. Its protein product is CASSEGQLIYEQYF.

This clonotype was detected a few times. This chain uses TRBV20-1 with TRBJ2-2, with TRBD2 as a possible D gene (7 bases). V lost 0 bases and J 4 bases, leaving 15 bases between the germline ends. This CDR3 has 16 residues. Germline V CDR1 and CDR2: DFQATT, SNEGSKA (reference sequence). The CDR3 coding sequence is TGCAGTGCTAGAGATTTTCGGGGGGCTAGCACCGGGGAGCTGTTTTTT. Translated: CSARDFRGASTGELFF.

At least ten counts were recorded for this clonotype. V and J are TRBV20-1 and TRBJ2-5; D gene uncertain. From germline, CDR1 is DFQATT and CDR2 SNEGSKA (reference sequence). The CDR3 extends over 11 amino acids. V was pared by 6 bases and J by 4 bases, with 9 bases between. CDR3 DNA: TGCAGTGCGTCCTCGGGAGAGACCCAGTACTTC. This encodes CSASSGETQYF.

The sample holds many counts of this clonotype. This chain connects TRBV9 to TRBJ2-2, with D perhaps matching TRBD1 or TRBD2 (5 bases each). Trimming removed 2 bases at V and 5 bases at J, with 7 bases between. In germline, CDR1 is SGDLS, CDR2 YYNGEE. The CDR3 runs 13 residues. The CDR3 is CASSVGGTGELFF. The DNA of the CDR3 is TGTGCCAGCAGCGTTGGGGGTACCGGGGAGCTGTTTTTT.

At least ten counts were recorded for this clonotype. The rearrangement joins TRBV24-1 to TRBJ1-4; D is possibly TRBD1 (6 bases). Between the trimmed V and J ends, which lost 3 bases and 7 bases, there was a span of 14 bases. The CDR3 spans 15 residues. Germline values: CDR1 KGHDR, CDR2 SFDVKD. The CDR3 nucleotides read TGTGCCACCAGTGATCACAGGGATGCTGGTGAAAAACTGTTTTTT. Translation gives CATSDHRDAGEKLFF.

The chain has TRBV7-2 and TRBJ2-6; TRBD1 matches 11 bases. The CDR3 has 16 residues. The V gene's germline CDR1 is SGHTA and CDR2 FQGNSA. Trimming took 5 bases from V and 2 from J; bases not matched to a gene: 2. CDR3 sequence reads: CASSPGQGAGANVLTF. As DNA, the CDR3 is TGTGCCAGCAGCCCGGGACAGGGGGCTGGGGCCAACGTCCTGACTTTC.

The gene calls are TRBV6-1 and TRBJ2-1; D not certain. Germline values: CDR1 MNHNS, CDR2 SASEGT. The CDR3 loop spans 13 amino acids. With 7 bases removed from V and 10 bases from J, the gap between germline ends came to 17 bases. CDR3 residues: CASKDTNLSEQFF. CDR3 DNA: TGTGCCAGCAAAGACACTAATTTATCCGAGCAGTTCTTC.

This clonotype was seen a handful of times. This chain uses TRBV15 with TRBJ2-1; 11 bases align to TRBD2. The CDR3 runs to 16 residues. Germline trimming cut 1 base from V and 6 bases from J; bases unmatched to any gene: 5. Germline loops: CDR1 LNHNV, CDR2 YYDKDF (reference sequence). The CDR3 reads CATSRGLAGGANEQFF. The CDR3 region has the DNA TGTGCCACCAGCAGAGGGCTAGCGGGAGGAGCCAATGAGCAGTTCTTC.

Only a few counts were recorded for this clonotype. CDR3 amino acids: CASSGGQNPGNTIYF. Here the CDR3 DNA reads TGTGCCAGCAGTGGGGGGCAGAACCCTGGAAACACCATATATTTT. The V call is TRBV2, the J call TRBJ1-3, with TRBD1 as a possible D gene (6 bases). The CDR3 length is 15 residues. V lost 4 bases, J lost 2 bases, and 12 bases lay in between. Germline CDR1 reads SNHLY; CDR2 reads FYNNEI.

The genes are TRBV5-4 and TRBJ2-2; 7 bases align to TRBD2. J lost 5 bases, V lost 4 bases, and 5 bases had no gene match. Germline V gene sequence: CDR1 SGHNT, CDR2 YYREEE (reference sequence). The CDR3 has 14 amino acids. CDR3 nucleotides: TGTGCCAGCAGCAGGCCGGGAGGTACCGGGGAGCTGTTTTTT. It specifies CASSRPGGTGELFF.

This chain joins TRBV7-9 and TRBJ1-4; D unclear. Looked up from germline, CDR1 is SEHNR and CDR2 is FQNEAQ (reference sequence). The CDR3 loop spans 18 amino acids. V lost 1 base and J lost 0, with 15 bases in between. CDR3 in DNA: TGTGCCAGCAGCTTAGTGGGTGACGGAAGATCAACTAATGAAAAACTGTTTTTT. It codes for CASSLVGDGRSTNEKLFF.

This clonotype came up a few times. The gene calls are TRBV20-1 and TRBJ2-1; no clear D gene. The CDR3 has 13 amino acids. With 1 base removed from V and 6 bases from J, the gap between germline ends came to 10 bases. Per germline, CDR1 DFQATT and CDR2 SNEGSKA (reference sequence). CDR3 sequence: CSARVPAANEQFF. CDR3 nucleotide sequence: TGCAGTGCTAGAGTTCCGGCGGCCAATGAGCAGTTCTTC.

The chain is built from TRBV24-1 and TRBJ2-5, with D perhaps TRBD2 (7 bases). Trimming took off 4 bases at V and 0 bases at J, with 14 bases between the two ends. Per germline, CDR1 KGHDR and CDR2 SFDVKD. This CDR3 is built from 16 residues. Here the CDR3 DNA reads TGTGCCACCAGTGAAAGCGGGGACACGTACCAAGAGACCCAGTACTTC. Its protein product is CATSESGDTYQETQYF.

A word on this clonotype: A read error may produce the germline difference seen at one junction end. V is TRBV28 and J is TRBJ2-5, with D perhaps matching TRBD2 (5 bases). CDR1 MDHEN and CDR2 SYDVKM come from the germline V gene. CDR3 length equals 12 residues. The CDR3 region has the DNA TGTGCCAGCAGTTTATCTCGCCTCGGGGAGTTCTTC. Translated: CASSLSRLGEFF.

This clonotype was seen only a few times. The genes are TRBV20-1 and TRBJ2-1; D assignment may be TRBD1 or TRBD2 (5 bases each). The CDR3 consists of 15 residues. Germline V gene lookup returns CDR1 DFQATT and CDR2 SNEGSKA (reference sequence). V lost 6 bases and J 7 bases, leaving 22 bases between the germline ends. The DNA for the CDR3 is TGCAGTGCCGACGGGTCAGGGCTAGCAAGGAATGAGCAGTTCTTC. Protein product: CSADGSGLARNEQFF.

This clonotype occurred a few times. V and J are TRBV4-2 and TRBJ2-7; D gene uncertain. Matching the DNA end better, TRBJ1-2 makes the J call doubtful. There are 14 residues in the CDR3. The germline CDR1 and CDR2 sequences are LGHNA and YNFKEQ. In nucleotides, the CDR3 is TGTGCCAGCAGCCAAGAGAGGCAGCTCTATGGCTACACCTTC. Its translation is CASSQERQLYGYTF.

This rearrangement joins TRBV4-1 to TRBJ2-5, with 9 bases that match TRBD2. Near its end, the DNA agrees better with TRBJ2-7, so the J call may be wrong. The CDR3 extends over 15 amino acids. Germline V gives CDR1 MGHRA, CDR2 YSYEKL. The DNA of the CDR3 is TGCGCCAGGAAAAGACTAGCGGTGTCCACCTACGAGCAGTACTTC. This gives the protein CARKRLAVSTYEQYF.

This sequence joins TRBV24-1 and TRBJ2-5, with 12 bases aligning to TRBD2. The J call may be wrong; the DNA end is better matched by TRBJ2-1. This CDR3 is built from 16 residues. Germline assignment: CDR1 KGHDR and CDR2 SFDVKD. In DNA, the CDR3 is TGTGCCACCAGTGATTTCAGGACTAGCGGGACCAGTGAGCAGTTCTTC. Protein: CATSDFRTSGTSEQFF.

This clonotype turned up a few times. The gene calls are TRBV3-1 and TRBJ1-4, with 9 positions matching TRBD1. V shed 4 bases, J shed 3 bases, and the junction held 12 bases outside the gene matches. This CDR3 spans 18 amino acids. Germline V gives CDR1 LGHDT, CDR2 YNNKEL (reference sequence). The CDR3 sequence is CASSRGTQGATANEKLFF. The DNA for the CDR3 is TGTGCCAGCAGCCGAGGAACACAGGGGGCGACGGCTAATGAAAAACTGTTTTTT. Using reference TRBV3-1 and TRBJ1-4 for the parts outside the CDR3, the full variable domain is DTAVSQTPKYLVTQMGNDKSIKCEQNLGHDTMYWYKQDSKKFLKIMFSYNNKELIINETVPNRFSPKSPDKAHLNLHINSLELGDSAVYFCASSRGTQGATANEKLFFGSGTQLSVL.

The V and J genes are TRBV9 and TRBJ2-1; 12 positions match TRBD2. Trimming cost V 2 bases and J 11 bases; bases outside gene matches: 8. In germline, CDR1 is SGDLS, CDR2 YYNGEE. The CDR3 contains 15 residues. In nucleotides, the CDR3 is TGTGCCAGCAGCGTTAGGAGACTAGCGGGAGATAAGCAGTTCTTC. Amino acid sequence: CASSVRRLAGDKQFF.

This clonotype showed up just a few times. The junction shows a germline mismatch at one end, possibly a read error. V is TRBV4-1 and J is TRBJ1-1, with a weak D call TRBD1 (6 bases). In germline, CDR1 is MGHRA, CDR2 YSYEKL. The CDR3 runs to 16 residues. The CDR3 bases are TGCGCCGGCAGCTTAGGAACAGGGAGCGCGCACACTGAAGCTTTCTTT. Its translation is CAGSLGTGSAHTEAFF.

This clonotype was observed many times. J is TRBJ1-4 and V is TRBV12-3 or TRBV12-4, with D uncertain. The CDR3 is 15 amino acids. V was trimmed by 3 bases and J by 7 bases, leaving 15 bases between them. CDR3 sequence: CASSFSLAMGEKLFF. For the CDR3, the DNA is TGTGCCAGCAGTTTTTCGCTGGCGATGGGTGAAAAACTGTTTTTT.

This clonotype was recorded a few times. The genes are TRBV29-1 and TRBJ2-1; D gene ambiguous. Germline values: CDR1 SQVTM, CDR2 ANQGSEA. Deletions cut 3 bases from V and 0 bases from J, with 6 bases between. The CDR3 sequence is 13 residues long. This chain's CDR3 is CSVDESSYNEQFF. As DNA, the CDR3 is TGCAGCGTTGATGAGAGCTCCTACAATGAGCAGTTCTTC.

V usage is TRBV20-1 and J usage is TRBJ2-5; 7 nucleotides agree with TRBD2. The closer fit of TRBJ2-7 to the DNA end suggests the J call may be wrong. The CDR3 length is 15 residues. Germline V gene sequence: CDR1 DFQATT, CDR2 SNEGSKA (reference sequence). The CDR3 DNA reads TGCAGTGCTAGAGCCTCGGAGGCCGGGGGGTACGAGCAGTACTTC. It translates to CSARASEAGGYEQYF.

A few counts support this clonotype. The chain links TRBV10-2 to TRBJ2-3, with TRBD2 matching 9 bases. Germline V lookup: CDR1 WSHSY, CDR2 SAAADI. V lost 0 bases to trimming and J lost 3 bases; unmatched junction nucleotides: 7. The CDR3 is made up of 17 amino acids. The DNA for the CDR3 is TGCGCCAGCAGTGAGTCGAGCCTCAGCGGGAGGACAGATACGCAGTATTTT. This sequence encodes CASSESSLSGRTDTQYF.

A single count supports this clonotype. Here the CDR3 DNA reads TGTGCCAGCAGCCCCTCCCGCCGAGAGCAGTTCTTC. This sequence encodes CASSPSRREQFF. V is TRBV11-2 and J is TRBJ2-5; D gene unclear. The J call may be faulty, since TRBJ2-1 better matches the DNA end. The CDR3 has 12 residues. Per germline, CDR1 SGHAT and CDR2 FQNNGV.